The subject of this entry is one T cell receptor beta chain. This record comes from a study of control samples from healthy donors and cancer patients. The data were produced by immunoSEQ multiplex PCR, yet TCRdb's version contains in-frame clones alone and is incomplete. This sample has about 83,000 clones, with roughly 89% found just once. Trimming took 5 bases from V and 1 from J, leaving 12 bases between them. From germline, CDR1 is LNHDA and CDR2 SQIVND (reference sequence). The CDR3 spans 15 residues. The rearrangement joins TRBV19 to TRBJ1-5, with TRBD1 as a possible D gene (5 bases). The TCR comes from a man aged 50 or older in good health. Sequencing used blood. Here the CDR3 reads CASSPGTTSNQPQHF. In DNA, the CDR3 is TGTGCCAGTAGTCCCGGGACGACCAGCAATCAGCCCCAGCATTTT.